This entry features one T cell receptor beta chain sequence. Germline V gene lookup returns CDR1 LNHDA and CDR2 SQIVND (reference sequence). Unmatched junction bases numbered 8, after V lost 10 bases and J lost 10 bases. This CDR3 is built from 13 residues. The record originates from a study of blood T cell repertoires in COVID-19. Original processing notes: Scientists estimated how many nucleated cells there were by amplifying reference gene primers. The assay was immunoSEQ multiplex PCR, and TCRdb's table has in-frame clones only and misses some. D and trimming were read from the DNA, whereas the V and J calls and clone size are those reported in that table. Of fewer than 350,000 clones listed, 88% are singletons. Clinical history reported by participants formed the basis on which cohorts were assigned. Exposed enrollees had met someone with a PCR-confirmed or clinician-diagnosed COVID-19 case at some point within the 2 weeks before study entry.

The chain uses TRBV19 and TRBJ1-6; 9 nucleotides match TRBD1. This receptor was obtained from a woman aged 25 to 39 who had been exposed to COVID-19. Source material: PBMCs or T cells enriched from blood (not recorded which). The CDR3 region is CATKDRGDSPLHF. DNA for the CDR3: TGTGCCACTAAGGACAGGGGAGACTCACCCCTCCACTTT.